This is a list of T cell receptor beta chains from one sample in a study of PD-1 blockade in classical Hodgkin lymphoma. Method: immunoSEQ multiplex PCR; TCRdb's copy keeps in-frame clones and lacks some. The table includes fewer than 65,000 clones, roughly 90% detected once. Sequences were derived from peripheral blood mononuclear cells (PBMCs), sampled at baseline. The receptors stem from a human donor with classical Hodgkin lymphoma. Both conserved end residues are part of each CDR3. The D gene is left open where the match is weak. Clone sizes are given selectively: once, few, many, or a class where the clone is expanded.

j_call clone_size v_call d_call cdr3_aa cdr3_nt
TRBJ1-5 NA TRBV19 NA CASSIAGSQPQHF TGTGCCAGTAGTATAGCGGGGTCTCAGCCCCAGCATTTT
TRBJ2-5 NA TRBV6-4 TRBD1 CASSDADRGRNETQYF TGTGCCAGCAGTGACGCGGACAGGGGGCGTAATGAGACCCAGTACTTC
TRBJ2-2 NA TRBV6-4 NA CASSDNTGLTTGELFF TGTGCCAGCAGTGACAATACGGGGCTTACCACCGGGGAGCTGTTTTTT
TRBJ1-1 once TRBV11-1 NA CASSSDGGTEAFF TGTGCCAGCAGCAGCGACGGGGGCACTGAAGCTTTCTTT
TRBJ2-7 NA TRBV20-1 NA CSAEGWEVQYF TGCAGTGCTGAGGGTTGGGAAGTGCAGTACTTC
TRBJ2-1 NA TRBV2 NA CASSEAPILRYNEQFF TGTGCCAGCAGTGAAGCGCCGATATTAAGATACAATGAGCAGTTCTTC
TRBJ2-5 once TRBV5-1 TRBD2 CASSLGTGGSETQYF TGCGCCAGCAGCTTGGGAACGGGGGGATCAGAGACCCAGTACTTC
TRBJ1-1 once TRBV30 NA CAWSVPLWDLNTEAFF TGTGCCTGGAGTGTACCCTTGTGGGACCTGAACACTGAAGCTTTCTTT
TRBJ1-5 once TRBV6-5 NA CASSSRGVYSNQPQHF TGTGCCAGCAGTTCACGAGGAGTCTATAGCAATCAGCCCCAGCATTTT
TRBJ2-1 large TRBV7-3 NA CASSFGGSRNEQFF TGTGCCAGCAGCTTCGGGGGTTCCCGGAATGAGCAGTTCTTC
TRBJ2-7 NA TRBV2 NA CASSEGGALGEQYF TGTGCCAGCAGTGAAGGGGGGGCGCTCGGCGAGCAGTACTTC
TRBJ1-2 few TRBV4-2 NA CASSQDLISDYGYTF TGTGCCAGCAGCCAAGATCTTATATCGGACTATGGCTACACCTTC
TRBJ2-7 NA TRBV19 NA CASSITGWSYEQYF TGTGCCAGTAGTATAACGGGGTGGTCCTACGAGCAGTACTTC
TRBJ2-2 once TRBV5-8 NA CASSLVQNTGELFF TGTGCCAGCAGCTTGGTTCAGAACACCGGGGAGCTGTTTTTT
TRBJ2-1 NA TRBV9 TRBD2 CASSVGASGMSSYNEQFF TGTGCCAGCAGCGTAGGAGCTAGCGGGATGAGCTCCTACAATGAGCAGTTCTTC
TRBJ2-3 NA TRBV29-1 NA CSAVVSADTQYF TGCAGCGCTGTAGTGAGCGCAGATACGCAGTATTTT